This T cell receptor (beta chain) came from a study of shared clonotypes between healthy human individuals. General study points: Among non-shared clonotypes, generation probabilities were lower than among those shared by all four donors. For naive CD4 cells, roughly 4.8% of clonotypes were shared across several donors.

Only CD45RO-negative cells positively selected for CCR7 counted as naive CD8 cells, so terminally differentiated effector memory CD45RA+ cells were excluded. Losses at the gene ends were 2 bases for V and 3 bases for J; bases not matched to a gene: 9. CDR1 is MDHEN and CDR2 is SYDVKM in the germline V gene. CDR3 length: 16 amino acids. The protocol was immunoSEQ multiplex PCR, while the TCRdb copy is restricted to in-frame clones and leaves out a portion. Of about 820,000 clones in the sample, about 91% were seen once. Points on this clone: Its antigen is still unknown.

The chain links TRBV28 to TRBJ2-5, with TRBD2 matching 7 bases. Sequencing input: naive CD8+ T cells sorted from blood. The sequence was obtained from a young man in good health. The CDR3 protein is CASSLRGRAFKETQYF. CDR3 bases: TGTGCCAGCAGTTTAAGAGGGAGGGCCTTTAAAGAGACCCAGTACTTC.